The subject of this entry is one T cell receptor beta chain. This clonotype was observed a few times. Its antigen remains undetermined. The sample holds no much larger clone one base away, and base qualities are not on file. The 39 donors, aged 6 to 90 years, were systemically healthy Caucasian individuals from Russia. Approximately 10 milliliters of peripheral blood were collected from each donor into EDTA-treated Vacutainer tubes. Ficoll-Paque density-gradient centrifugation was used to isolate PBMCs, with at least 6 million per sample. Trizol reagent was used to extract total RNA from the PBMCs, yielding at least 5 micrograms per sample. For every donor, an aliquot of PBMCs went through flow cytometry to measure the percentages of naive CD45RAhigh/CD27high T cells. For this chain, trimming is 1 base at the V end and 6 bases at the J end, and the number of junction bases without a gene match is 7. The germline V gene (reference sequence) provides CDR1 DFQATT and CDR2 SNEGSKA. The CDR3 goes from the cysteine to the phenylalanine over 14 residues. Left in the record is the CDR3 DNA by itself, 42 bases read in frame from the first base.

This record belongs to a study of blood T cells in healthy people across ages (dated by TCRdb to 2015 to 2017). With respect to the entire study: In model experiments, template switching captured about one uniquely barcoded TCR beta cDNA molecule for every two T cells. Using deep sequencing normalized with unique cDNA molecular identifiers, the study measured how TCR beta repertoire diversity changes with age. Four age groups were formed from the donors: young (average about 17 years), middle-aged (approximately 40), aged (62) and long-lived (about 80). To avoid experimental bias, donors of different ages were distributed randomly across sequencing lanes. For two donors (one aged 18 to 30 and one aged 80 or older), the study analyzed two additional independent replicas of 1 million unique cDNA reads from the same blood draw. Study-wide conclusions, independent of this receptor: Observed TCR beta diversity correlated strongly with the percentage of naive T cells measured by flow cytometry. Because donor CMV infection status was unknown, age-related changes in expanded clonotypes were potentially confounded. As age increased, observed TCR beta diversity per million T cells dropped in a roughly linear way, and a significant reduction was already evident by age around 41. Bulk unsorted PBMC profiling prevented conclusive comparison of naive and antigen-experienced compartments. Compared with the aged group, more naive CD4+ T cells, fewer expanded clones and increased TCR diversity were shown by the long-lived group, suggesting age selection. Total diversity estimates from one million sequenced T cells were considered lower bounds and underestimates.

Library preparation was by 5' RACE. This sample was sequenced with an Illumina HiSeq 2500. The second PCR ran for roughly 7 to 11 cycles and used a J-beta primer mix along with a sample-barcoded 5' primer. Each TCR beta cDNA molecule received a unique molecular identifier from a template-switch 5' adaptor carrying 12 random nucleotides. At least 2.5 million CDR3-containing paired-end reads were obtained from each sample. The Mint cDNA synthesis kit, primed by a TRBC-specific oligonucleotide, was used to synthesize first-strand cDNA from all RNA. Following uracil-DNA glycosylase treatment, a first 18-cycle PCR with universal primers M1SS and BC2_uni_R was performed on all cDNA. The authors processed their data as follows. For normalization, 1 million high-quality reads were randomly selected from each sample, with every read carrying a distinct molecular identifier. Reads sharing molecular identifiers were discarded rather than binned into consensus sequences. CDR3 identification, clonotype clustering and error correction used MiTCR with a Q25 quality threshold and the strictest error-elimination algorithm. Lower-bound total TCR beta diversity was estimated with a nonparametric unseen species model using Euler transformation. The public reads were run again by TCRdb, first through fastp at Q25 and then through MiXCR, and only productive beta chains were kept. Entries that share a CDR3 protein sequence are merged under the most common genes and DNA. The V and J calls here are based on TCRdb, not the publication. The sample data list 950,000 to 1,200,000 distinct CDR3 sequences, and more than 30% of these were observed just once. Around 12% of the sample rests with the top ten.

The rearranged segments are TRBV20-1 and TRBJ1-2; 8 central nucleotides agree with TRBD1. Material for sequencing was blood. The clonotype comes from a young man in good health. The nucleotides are TGCAGTGCTAGAGTGATGACAGGGGTGGATGGCTACACCTTC. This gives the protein CSARVMTGVDGYTF.